This T cell receptor beta chain was captured by sequencing in a study of CD8 T cells in ankylosing spondylitis. Study results and limitations: Within peripheral blood, clones linked to disease were CD8+ and relatively rare. Seemingly distinctive of ankylosing spondylitis blood was a TCR beta motif formed by eight highly homologous variants.

In making TCR beta libraries, quantitative 5'-RACE with molecular barcodes was used. TCRdb recomputed calls from the 5' RACE reads with MiXCR, one row per CDR3 protein. Here the sample spans about 540,000 distinct CDR3 sequences, roughly 12% being singletons. This clonotype was counted only a few times. Antigen specificity is unknown. The V gene's germline CDR1 is DFQATT and CDR2 SNEGSKA (reference sequence). The CDR3 runs 14 residues. V dropped 6 bases and J dropped 4 bases, with 16 bases sitting between them. The sequenced sample consisted of blood, either unsorted or a sorted T cell fraction (not recorded which). The origin of this receptor is a male donor with ankylosing spondylitis. V and J are TRBV20-1 and TRBJ2-1; maybe TRBD1 (6 bases). The DNA of the CDR3 is TGCAGTGCCATCCTTGTAGGGGGTTACAATGAGCAGTTCTTC. Encoded protein: CSAILVGGYNEQFF.